These 22 T cell receptor beta chains were sequenced from one sample in a study of blood T cell repertoires in COVID-19. Profiled with immunoSEQ multiplex PCR; TCRdb holds only in-frame clones, not every one. The table records a few hundred thousand clones, 70% to 85% of them present only once. Sequencing was performed on PBMCs or T cells enriched from blood (not recorded which). These TCRs come from a woman between 55 and 75 years old who had recovered from COVID-19.

The genes are TRBV3-1 (or the pseudogene TRBV3-2) and TRBJ2-3; 7 nucleotides line up with TRBD2. V trimming: 5 bases; J trimming: 6 bases; junction bases outside the gene matches: 14. CDR1 LGHDT and CDR2 YNNKEL come from the germline V gene (reference sequence). The CDR3 consists of 16 residues. The DNA of the CDR3 is TGTGCCAGCAGCACCGCGACTAGCCCTGGCATTGATACGCAGTATTTT. It codes for CASSTATSPGIDTQYF.

V gene TRBV18 combines with J gene TRBJ1-4, with D maybe TRBD1 (6 bases). The germline V gene has CDR1 KGHSH and CDR2 LQKENI. V was clipped by 2 bases and J by 5 bases, with 12 bases between them. This CDR3 comprises 15 residues. CDR3: CASSPSEGVNEKLFF. For the CDR3, the DNA is TGTGCCAGCTCACCATCCGAGGGGGTAAATGAAAAACTGTTTTTT.

The V gene is TRBV6-1, the J gene TRBJ1-5; 7 bases fit TRBD1. With 3 bases clipped from V and 5 bases from J, the junction kept 4 bases outside the gene matches. This CDR3 has 14 residues. Germline CDR1 reads MNHNS; CDR2 reads SASEGT. The CDR3 nucleotides read TGTGCCAGCAGTGAGACAGGGAACTATCAGCCCCAGCATTTT. Its protein is CASSETGNYQPQHF.

The J gene is TRBJ2-2, the V gene TRBV30; TRBD1 aligns across 7 bases. Germline trimming cut 2 bases from V and 4 bases from J; bases unmatched to any gene: 1. Per germline, CDR1 GTSNPN and CDR2 SVGIG (reference sequence). The CDR3 loop spans 13 amino acids. The CDR3 sequence is CAWSPGGTGELFF. In DNA form, the CDR3 reads TGTGCCTGGAGTCCAGGGGGCACCGGGGAGCTGTTTTTT.

The chain has TRBV5-4 and TRBJ2-5; TRBD1 aligns across 10 bases. J lost 1 base, V lost 7 bases, and 4 bases had no gene match. Germline V gene sequence: CDR1 SGHNT, CDR2 YYREEE (reference sequence). The CDR3 is made up of 14 amino acids. The CDR3 nucleotides read TGTGCCAGCGGCGACAGGGGGCGCCAAGAGACCCAGTACTTC. This encodes CASGDRGRQETQYF.

The V and J genes are TRBV18 and TRBJ2-7, with a tentative D call TRBD1 (7 bases). Between the trimmed V and J ends, which lost 2 bases and 0 bases, there was a span of 11 bases. The germline V gene has CDR1 KGHSH and CDR2 LQKENI. This CDR3 has 15 amino acids. The CDR3 spells CASSPTRGVSYEQYF. The CDR3 bases are TGTGCCAGCTCACCAACCAGGGGGGTCTCCTACGAGCAGTACTTC. The entire variable domain, with the rest obtained from reference TRBV18 and TRBJ2-7, is as follows: NAGVMQNPRHLVRRRGQEARLRCSPMKGHSHVYWYRQLPEEGLKFMVYLQKENIIDESGMPKERFSAEFPKEGPSILRIQQVVRGDSAAYFCASSPTRGVSYEQYFGPGTRLTVT.

J is TRBJ2-7 and V is TRBV5-1; the D is unclear. Germline-derived CDR1 and CDR2 are SGHRS and YFSETQ. There are 17 residues in the CDR3. Trimming removed 0 bases at V and 0 bases at J, with 16 bases between. The CDR3 protein is CASSLGSRFRSSYEQYF. The CDR3 nucleotides read TGCGCCAGCAGCTTGGGATCGAGATTCCGAAGCTCCTACGAGCAGTACTTC.

The chain employs TRBV7-7 and TRBJ2-5; 11 bases are a match to TRBD2. The CDR3 sequence is 15 residues long. With 5 bases clipped from V and 4 bases from J, the junction kept 6 bases outside the gene matches. Germline V gene data show CDR1 as SSHAT and CDR2 as FNYEAQ (reference sequence). In nucleotides, the CDR3 is TGTGCCAGCAGCCCTAGGACTAGCGGGCCAGAGACCCAGTACTTC. It yields the protein CASSPRTSGPETQYF.

The rearrangement uses TRBV4-3 and TRBJ1-2, with D tentatively TRBD1 (5 bases). Germline CDR1 LGHNA, CDR2 YSLEER. The CDR3 is made up of 15 amino acids. Deletions cut 1 base from V and 4 bases from J, with 13 bases between. This chain's CDR3 is CASSQVGREGYGYTF. The CDR3 region has the DNA TGCGCCAGCAGCCAAGTGGGCAGGGAGGGCTATGGCTACACCTTC.

This clone was counted many times. The CDR3 reads CASSTSSGNTIYF. The DNA for the CDR3 is TGTGCCAGCAGCACGAGCTCTGGAAACACCATATATTTT. The chain has TRBV7-2 and TRBJ1-3; no clear D. CDR1 and CDR2 from the germline V gene are SGHTA and FQGNSA. The CDR3 is made up of 13 amino acids. V lost 5 bases and J lost 0, with 5 bases in between.

The rearrangement joins TRBV2 to TRBJ1-4; 7 nucleotides line up with TRBD1. The CDR3 runs 16 residues. The V gene end was trimmed by 4 bases and the J gene end by 2 bases; junction bases not matched to a gene: 7. The germline gives CDR1 SNHLY, CDR2 FYNNEI. The CDR3: CASSGQGTGTNEKLFF. In nucleotides, the CDR3 is TGTGCCAGCAGTGGACAGGGTACAGGTACTAATGAAAAACTGTTTTTT.

Only one count was recorded for this clone. This chain links TRBV10-2 with TRBJ2-2, with 7 bases fitting TRBD1. The V segment lost 6 bases and the J segment 4 bases; nucleotides outside the gene matches: 2. The CDR3 length is 13 residues. Germline V gives CDR1 WSHSY, CDR2 SAAADI. The CDR3 DNA reads as TGCGCCAGCAGACAGGGGAGCACCGGGGAGCTGTTTTTT. Translation gives CASRQGSTGELFF.

The rearrangement uses TRBV28 and TRBJ2-5; possible D gene TRBD1, 5 bases. CDR3 length: 12 amino acids. The germline CDR1 and CDR2 sequences are MDHEN and SYDVKM. V was shortened by 6 bases and J by 9 bases, with 14 bases between the two germline ends. The CDR3 coding sequence is TGTGCCAGCAGGTACCCGGCACAGGCCCAGTACTTC. It translates to CASRYPAQAQYF.

The chain recombines TRBV5-4 with TRBJ2-1; D is uncertain. Trimming took 0 bases from V and 8 from J, leaving 9 bases between them. This CDR3 region has 13 residues. CDR1 and CDR2 from the germline V gene are SGHNT and YYREEE (reference sequence). The CDR3 bases are TGTGCCAGCAGCTTGGGACTCCGGGATGAGCAGTTCTTC. It translates to CASSLGLRDEQFF. Filled out from reference TRBV5-4 and TRBJ2-1, the complete variable domain reads ETGVTQSPTHLIKTRGQQVTLRCSSQSGHNTVSWYQQALGQGPQFIFQYYREEENGRGNFPPRFSGLQFPNYSSELNVNALELDDSALYLCASSLGLRDEQFFGPGTRLTVL.

This clone appeared a few times. V gene TRBV7-9 combines with J gene TRBJ1-1; D unresolved. Germline assignment: CDR1 SEHNR and CDR2 FQNEAQ (reference sequence). This CDR3 has 14 residues. Trimming stripped 6 bases from V and 4 bases from J, with 15 bases between. The CDR3 loop reads CASRDTWSGTEAFF. The CDR3 DNA reads TGTGCCAGCAGAGATACCTGGTCGGGCACTGAAGCTTTCTTT.

This clone was seen only a few times. The chain links TRBV7-2 to TRBJ1-6, with 7 bases fitting TRBD1. The CDR3 spans 15 residues. Trimming at V came to 2 bases and at J to 7 bases, leaving 5 bases not matched to a gene. Germline loops: CDR1 SGHTA, CDR2 FQGNSA. CDR3: CASSLRGQKNSPLHF. The DNA for the CDR3 is TGTGCCAGCAGCTTAAGGGGACAGAAGAATTCACCCCTCCACTTT.

This clone appeared once. This rearrangement joins TRBV5-1 to TRBJ2-1; 15 positions agree with TRBD2. The V gene end was trimmed by 2 bases and the J gene end by 4 bases; junction bases not matched to a gene: 1. Germline CDR1 is SGHRS and CDR2 is YFSETQ. This CDR3 contains 16 residues. CDR3 sequence (DNA): TGCGCCAGCAGCTTCGGGACTAGCGGGAGGTACAATGAGCAGTTCTTC. Residues: CASSFGTSGRYNEQFF. Together with reference TRBV5-1 and TRBJ2-1, the CDR3 gives the full variable domain: KAGVTQTPRYLIKTRGQQVTLSCSPISGHRSVSWYQQTPGQGLQFLFEYFSETQRNKGNFPGRFSGRQFSNSRSEMNVSTLELGDSALYLCASSFGTSGRYNEQFFGPGTRLTVL.

V gene TRBV30 combines with J gene TRBJ2-3, with TRBD2 identical over 9 bases. V was pared by 4 bases and J by 3 bases, with 2 bases of the junction left unmatched. The CDR3 consists of 13 residues. Germline CDR1 is GTSNPN and CDR2 is SVGIG (reference sequence). In nucleotides, the CDR3 is TGTGCCTGGAAGAGCGGGAGGACAGATACGCAGTATTTT. Residues: CAWKSGRTDTQYF.

V is TRBV7-2 and J is TRBJ1-2; D is possibly TRBD1 (6 bases). Germline CDR1 SGHTA, CDR2 FQGNSA. The CDR3 length is 15 residues. V was shortened by 3 bases and J by 5 bases, with 16 bases between the two germline ends. The CDR3 sequence: CASSFLSGGWYGYTF. The CDR3, as DNA: TGTGCCAGCAGCTTTTTGTCGGGGGGCTGGTATGGCTACACCTTC.

This clone was seen once. The V gene is TRBV10-2, the J gene TRBJ2-3; 7 bases align to TRBD2. This CDR3 contains 14 residues. V gave up 8 bases and J gave up 0 bases; unmatched junction bases: 5. Germline values: CDR1 WSHSY, CDR2 SAAADI. The CDR3 loop is CASRTSDSTDTQYF. CDR3 in DNA: TGCGCCAGCCGAACTAGCGATAGCACAGATACGCAGTATTTT.

J is TRBJ1-2 and V is TRBV2; D gene uncertain. V lost 3 bases and J lost 4, with 12 bases in between. Per the germline V gene, CDR1 is SNHLY and CDR2 is FYNNEI. The length of the CDR3 is 14 residues. CDR3 loop: CASSEEAGLYGYTF. CDR3 bases: TGTGCCAGCAGTGAGGAGGCCGGGCTCTATGGCTACACCTTC.

The chain recombines TRBV27 with TRBJ1-1; weak D call: TRBD1 (5 bases). V was clipped by 2 bases and J by 7 bases, with 11 bases between them. This CDR3 is 13 amino acids long. Looked up from germline, CDR1 is MNHEY and CDR2 is SMNVEV (reference sequence). The CDR3 nucleotides read TGTGCCAGCAGTTTAAGGGGTGCGAATGAAGCTTTCTTT. Amino acid sequence: CASSLRGANEAFF.